The rows below give T cell receptor beta chains drawn from one sample of a study of blood T cell repertoires in COVID-19. Libraries were prepared by immunoSEQ multiplex PCR; TCRdb keeps only in-frame clonotypes and omits some of them. This table holds about 43,000 clones, roughly 88% found once. The material sequenced was peripheral blood. These receptors all stem from a man aged 55-75 years with active COVID-19. Both conserved end residues are trimmed from each CDR3. Each record gives: V gene, D gene, J gene, CDR3 protein. D genes are given only for firm matches.

v_gene: TRBV28
d_gene: .
j_gene: TRBJ1-4
CDR3aa: ASSPVRGAGEKLF

v_gene: TRBV12-3/TRBV12-4
d_gene: TRBD1
j_gene: TRBJ1-5
CDR3aa: ASRGTGGQPQH

v_gene: TRBV7-3
d_gene: TRBD2
j_gene: TRBJ2-2
CDR3aa: ASSTKGAGGPNTGELF

v_gene: TRBV5-1
d_gene: TRBD2
j_gene: TRBJ2-5
CDR3aa: ASSPSGRALETQY

v_gene: TRBV6-1
d_gene: .
j_gene: TRBJ1-4
CDR3aa: ASSDGYNEKLF

v_gene: TRBV30
d_gene: TRBD1
j_gene: TRBJ1-2
CDR3aa: AWSGTGGNGYT

v_gene: TRBV10-3
d_gene: .
j_gene: TRBJ2-3
CDR3aa: AISGLVNTDTQY

v_gene: TRBV5-5
d_gene: .
j_gene: TRBJ2-5
CDR3aa: ASSLPIPAKETQY

v_gene: TRBV24-1
d_gene: TRBD2
j_gene: TRBJ2-3
CDR3aa: ATSDLGAGASSDTQY

v_gene: TRBV25-1
d_gene: TRBD2
j_gene: TRBJ2-2
CDR3aa: ASSESGLAVGELF

v_gene: TRBV5-1
d_gene: .
j_gene: TRBJ2-1
CDR3aa: ASSGGDGSSYNEQF

v_gene: TRBV19
d_gene: TRBD2
j_gene: TRBJ2-7
CDR3aa: ASTAGGDYEQY

v_gene: TRBV27
d_gene: .
j_gene: TRBJ2-3
CDR3aa: ASSWGGDTQY

v_gene: TRBV4-1
d_gene: TRBD2
j_gene: TRBJ2-1
CDR3aa: ASSQRVHREGPYEQF

v_gene: TRBV29-1
d_gene: TRBD2
j_gene: TRBJ2-7
CDR3aa: SVEAGGYEQY

v_gene: TRBV5-1
d_gene: .
j_gene: TRBJ2-2
CDR3aa: ASSYTLEGELF

v_gene: TRBV7-2
d_gene: TRBD2
j_gene: TRBJ2-2
CDR3aa: ASSSQSGGPVGELF

v_gene: TRBV6-5
d_gene: TRBD1
j_gene: TRBJ2-3
CDR3aa: ASSRGDRADTQY

v_gene: TRBV6-6
d_gene: .
j_gene: TRBJ1-3
CDR3aa: ASTSLQDSGNTIY

v_gene: TRBV7-8
d_gene: .
j_gene: TRBJ1-5
CDR3aa: ASSPGVNQPQH

v_gene: TRBV7-9
d_gene: TRBD1
j_gene: TRBJ2-1
CDR3aa: ASSFPDRYNEQF

v_gene: TRBV5-4
d_gene: TRBD1
j_gene: TRBJ1-4
CDR3aa: ASSSPRDSGEKLF

v_gene: TRBV6-5
d_gene: .
j_gene: TRBJ1-3
CDR3aa: ASSSRRDLRGNTIY